The rows below give T cell receptor beta chains drawn from one sample of a study of vaccination and CD4 T cells after COVID-19. These receptors lack a known antigen. TCRdb itself ran the PCR reads through MiXCR, one entry per CDR3 protein. The data show tens of thousands of distinct CDR3 sequences, approximately 62% seen once. The sequencing input was CD4+ T cells from blood, cultured in vitro. These TCRs come from a human donor who had recovered from COVID-19. Both conserved end residues are part of each CDR3. The D gene is left open where the match is weak. Size values are once, few and many counts, or a class for expanded clones, and some rows have none.

clone_size | d_call | j_call | v_call | cdr3_nt | cdr3_aa
few | - | TRBJ1-4 | TRBV7-2 | TGTGCCAGCAGCTTGGGGGTAACTAATGAAAAACTGTTTTTT | CASSLGVTNEKLFF
- | TRBD1 | TRBJ2-7 | TRBV6-2/TRBV6-3 | TGTGCCAGCAGACCCGACAGGGTTAGGTTCTACGAGCAGTACTTC | CASRPDRVRFYEQYF
- | - | TRBJ1-1 | TRBV6-1 | TGTGCCAGCAGTGCCTCAATCAGGATGAACACTGAAGCTTTCTTT | CASSASIRMNTEAFF
few | TRBD1 | TRBJ1-2 | TRBV20-1 | TGCAGTGCCACAGGGGGCTACTATGGCTACACCTTC | CSATGGYYGYTF
once | TRBD1 | TRBJ1-2 | TRBV19 | TGTGCCAGCACGACAGGGATCTATGGCTACACCTTC | CASTTGIYGYTF
- | - | TRBJ1-1 | TRBV12-3/TRBV12-4 | TGTGCCAGCAGCCCTGAGGGGGACACTGAAGCTTTCTTT | CASSPEGDTEAFF
- | TRBD1 | TRBJ1-5 | TRBV19 | TGTGCCAGTAGTAAAGGGACAGGGAATCAGCCCCAGCATTTT | CASSKGTGNQPQHF
- | TRBD2 | TRBJ2-1 | TRBV20-1 | TGCAGTGCCCAGGGACTAGCGGGGGGGCCGGGGTACAATGAGCAGTTCTTC | CSAQGLAGGPGYNEQFF
- | - | TRBJ2-1 | TRBV15 | TGTGCCACCAGCAGAGAGATTCTGGAGCCGCACAATGAGCAGTTCTTC | CATSREILEPHNEQFF
few | - | TRBJ1-5 | TRBV7-2 | TGTGCCAGCAGCTTAGGGGGGTCCCCTCAGCCCCAGCATTTT | CASSLGGSPQPQHF
- | - | TRBJ1-5 | TRBV6-5 | TGTGCCAGCAGTTCTACAGGAAGAAATCAGCCCCAGCATTTT | CASSSTGRNQPQHF
- | TRBD2 | TRBJ2-3 | TRBV7-8 | TGTGCCAGCAGCCGACTCCGGACCGGGGGGTCGCAGTATTTT | CASSRLRTGGSQYF
- | - | TRBJ2-3 | TRBV19 | TGTGCCAGTAGTATGAGCACCCTCCTCACAGATACGCAGTATTTT | CASSMSTLLTDTQYF
- | - | TRBJ1-6 | TRBV27 | TGTGCCAGCATGGGGACTATGGCTTCACCCCTCCACTTT | CASMGTMASPLHF
- | - | TRBJ1-1 | TRBV6-2/TRBV6-3 | TGTGCCAGCAGTCGGGCCCTAAACACTGAAGCTTTCTTT | CASSRALNTEAFF
- | - | TRBJ1-1 | TRBV2 | TGTGCCAGCAGTGAAGGGAGGGCAAGGAACACTGAAGCTTTCTTT | CASSEGRARNTEAFF
- | - | TRBJ1-5 | TRBV7-2 | TGTGCCAGCAGCTTAGGGCCCAATCAGCCCCAGCATTTT | CASSLGPNQPQHF
- | - | TRBJ2-2 | TRBV7-6 | TGTGCCAGCAGCCCAAGAGTCGGCAGGCAGACGAACACCGGGGAGCTGTTTTTT | CASSPRVGRQTNTGELFF
- | - | TRBJ1-2 | TRBV7-2 | TGTGCCAGCAGCTTAGGAACAGATGTCTATGGCTACACCTTC | CASSLGTDVYGYTF
few | - | TRBJ1-6 | TRBV6-2/TRBV6-3 | TGTGCCAGCAGTTGGGATCATAATTCACCCCTCCACTTT | CASSWDHNSPLHF
- | - | TRBJ1-2 | TRBV7-9 | TGTGCCAGCAGCTTTGGGCAGGACTATGGCTACACCTTC | CASSFGQDYGYTF
few | - | TRBJ2-2 | TRBV20-1 | TGCAGTGCTAGAGGGGACATTCCGACCGGGGAGCTGTTTTTT | CSARGDIPTGELFF